Listed below are T cell receptor beta chains from one sample, sequenced in a study of regulatory T cells in long-lasting Graves disease. TCRdb used MiXCR to reprocess the multiplex PCR reads, holding one entry per CDR3 protein. The sample has around 320,000 distinct CDR3 sequences, 16% seen once. The same data also contributed to another study, on T cells in Graves' hyperthyroidism and ophthalmopathy.

The sequences come from peripheral blood mononuclear cells (PBMCs), collected at new diagnosis, from a patient treated with antithyroid drugs. The receptors shown here come from a man between 40 and 49 years old with Graves disease. CDR3s include the opening cysteine and the closing phenylalanine or tryptophan. A D gene is named only where the DNA matches it firmly. Part of the rows lack a size; the others show once, few, many or a class for expanded clones.

V gene	clone size	D gene	J gene	CDR3 DNA	CDR3 protein
TRBV12-3/TRBV12-4	.	TRBD1	TRBJ1-2	TGTGCCAGCACTGAGACAGGGGGCCCGGACTATGGCTACACCTTC	CASTETGGPDYGYTF
TRBV28	few	.	TRBJ1-6	TGTGCCAGCAGTCCCCCTGACGGTAATTCACCCCTCCACTTT	CASSPPDGNSPLHF
TRBV5-4	.	TRBD2	TRBJ2-3	TGTGCCAGCAGCCGGAACGAGCGGGGGGATACGCAGTATTTT	CASSRNERGDTQYF
TRBV7-9	many	TRBD1	TRBJ1-5	TGTGCCAGCAGCTTGGGACAGGGGTGGCAGCCCCAGCATTTT	CASSLGQGWQPQHF
TRBV20-1	few	.	TRBJ1-6	TGCAGTGCTAGAGATAGGAGGATCGGGGACCCCCTCCACTTT	CSARDRRIGDPLHF
TRBV9	.	.	TRBJ2-7	TGTGCCAGCAGCGTAGCTCTAGGGGACGTCTACGAGCAGTACTTC	CASSVALGDVYEQYF
TRBV28	.	.	TRBJ1-4	TGTGCCAGCAGACCATCGGGCCCGAGGGACGAAAAACTGTTTTTT	CASRPSGPRDEKLFF
TRBV3-1	many	TRBD1	TRBJ2-5	TGTGCCAGCAGCCCGAGGGACAGGCTTCAAGAGACCCAGTACTTC	CASSPRDRLQETQYF
TRBV24-1	.	TRBD1	TRBJ2-2	TGTGCCACCAGTGATCCGGGACAGGGGGCTTCCGGGGAGCTGTTTTTT	CATSDPGQGASGELFF
TRBV5-6	many	TRBD1	TRBJ1-1	TGTGCCAGCAGCTTGGCCTTGAGAAGGACAGGGGTTGGAACTGAAGCTTTCTTT	CASSLALRRTGVGTEAFF
TRBV12-3/TRBV12-4	many	TRBD2	TRBJ2-2	TGTGCCAGCAGTCCTCGGACTAGCGGGGGGGGCCCTTCCCTCTACACCGGGGAGCTGTTTTTT	CASSPRTSGGGPSLYTGELFF
TRBV7-2	many	TRBD2	TRBJ2-3	TGTGCCAGCAGCGCCCTAGCGGGGGCGAGCACAGATACGCAGTATTTT	CASSALAGASTDTQYF
TRBV7-9	.	.	TRBJ2-7	TGTGCCAGCAGCTTCGGATTGGGGGGGCGAAACTCCTACGAGCAGTACTTC	CASSFGLGGRNSYEQYF
TRBV5-1	many	TRBD2	TRBJ2-1	TGCGCCAGCAGCTTGGATGGTAGCGGGAACTACAATGAGCAGTTCTTC	CASSLDGSGNYNEQFF
TRBV6-2/TRBV6-3	many	.	TRBJ2-2	TGTGCCAGCAGTTACCGCCCGGACAGCACCGGGGAGCTGTTTTTT	CASSYRPDSTGELFF
TRBV12-5	once	TRBD2	TRBJ2-1	TGTGCTAGTGGTTTGGTAGTGGCTAGCGGGATATACAATGAGCAGTTCTTC	CASGLVVASGIYNEQFF
TRBV2	many	.	TRBJ2-7	TGTGCCAGCTCGACAGCCATCTACGAGCAGTACTTC	CASSTAIYEQYF
TRBV2	many	TRBD2	TRBJ2-2	TGTGCCAGCAGTGGAAGCGGGGGGGCGAGAACCGGGGAGCTGTTTTTT	CASSGSGGARTGELFF
TRBV28	many	.	TRBJ2-3	TGTGCCAGCAGTTATAAGCGGAGTCTTGGGACGCAGTATTTT	CASSYKRSLGTQYF